Listed below are T cell receptor beta chains from one sample, sequenced in a study of immune evolution from preneoplasia to lung adenocarcinoma. The repertoire was sequenced with immunoSEQ multiplex PCR; TCRdb's copy has only in-frame clones and lacks some. In the table there are just under 6,500 clones, more than 60% of which are singletons. The specimen was FFPE minimally invasive lung adenocarcinoma tissue. The receptors here all came from a person aged 50-75 years with lung adenocarcinoma. The CDR3 runs from the conserved cysteine through the conserved F or W. D genes are given only for firm matches. Only part of the rows carry a size: once, few, many, or a class if the clone is expanded.

d_gene	v_gene	j_gene	abundance	CDR3nt	CDR3aa
.	TRBV11-2	TRBJ2-7	few	TGTGCCAGCAGCTTAGTTTACGAGCAGTACTTC	CASSLVYEQYF
.	TRBV6-6	TRBJ2-1	.	TGTGCCAGCACCATCAAGGGGGAGAATGAGCAGTTCTTC	CASTIKGENEQFF
.	TRBV28	TRBJ1-2	.	TGTGCCAGCACCCTGCGGGTCTATGGCTACACCTTC	CASTLRVYGYTF
.	TRBV4-1	TRBJ1-4	.	TGCGCCAGCAGCCAAGGTTTTATGGCGTCAAATGAAAAACTGTTTTTT	CASSQGFMASNEKLFF
.	TRBV9	TRBJ2-6	.	TGTGCCAGCAGTGTTGGATTTGGGGCCAACGTCCTGACTTTC	CASSVGFGANVLTF
.	TRBV14	TRBJ1-1	.	TGTGCCAGCAGCTTGGGACTCCGGAACACTGAAGCTTTCTTT	CASSLGLRNTEAFF
.	TRBV11-1	TRBJ1-6	.	TGTGCCAGCAGCTTACAGGGTGGTAATTCACCCCTCCACTTT	CASSLQGGNSPLHF
.	TRBV5-6	TRBJ1-3	.	TGTGCCAGCAGCTTTATTCGAGGAATCTCTGGAAACACCATATATTTT	CASSFIRGISGNTIYF
.	TRBV5-1	TRBJ1-1	.	TGCGCCAGCAGCTTAGAAGACCCGGCCACTGAAGCTTTCTTT	CASSLEDPATEAFF
.	TRBV29-1	TRBJ2-1	.	TGCAGCGTTGAAGTTTACAATGAGCAGTTCTTC	CSVEVYNEQFF
.	TRBV5-1	TRBJ1-5	.	TGCGCCAGCAGGGGGGACGGATCCAATCAGCCCCAGCATTTT	CASRGDGSNQPQHF
.	TRBV14	TRBJ2-7	.	TGTGCCAGCAGCCCTTCGAGGCCCAACTCGGACGAGCAGTACTTC	CASSPSRPNSDEQYF
.	TRBV7-2	TRBJ2-5	.	TGTGCCAGCAGCTTAGGGGAGTTGGAGACCCAGTACTTC	CASSLGELETQYF
TRBD1	TRBV27	TRBJ1-1	once	TGTGCCAGCAGTACATGGACAGGGGGCGTCACTGAAGCTTTCTTT	CASSTWTGGVTEAFF
.	TRBV6-6	TRBJ1-1	.	TGTGCCAGCAGGAGAGGGGTGAACACTGAAGCTTTCTTT	CASRRGVNTEAFF
.	TRBV28	TRBJ1-6	.	TGTGCCAGTCGATCCGCCCTGGGCCTCCACTTT	CASRSALGLHF